In this sample, the clone carrying this TCR beta chain turned up many times. Its antigen is undetermined. The record originates from a study of blood T cells in healthy people across ages. Overall study findings and caveats: The study could not conclusively compare naive and antigen-experienced cells, given its unsorted PBMCs.

Per germline, CDR1 SEHNR and CDR2 FQNEAQ (reference sequence). Trimming removed 3 bases from V and 3 bases from J, with 6 bases in between. The CDR3 runs to 12 residues. PCR was performed a second time for 7 to 11 cycles using a sample-barcoded 5' primer and a J-beta primer mix. MiXCR was run by TCRdb on the 5' RACE reads, yielding one entry per CDR3 protein. Of 550,000 to 800,000 distinct CDR3 sequences in the sample, around 20% were seen once. This clonotype was sampled from a man in his 70s in good health. Sequenced sample: blood. V gene TRBV7-9 combines with J gene TRBJ2-7, with D unresolved. The CDR3 region has the DNA TGTGCCAGCAGCTTTCAAGGCTACGAGCAGTACTTC. This sequence encodes CASSFQGYEQYF.